This entry describes one T cell receptor beta chain. TCRdb's copy holds only in-frame clones and misses some; the assay was immunoSEQ multiplex PCR. The profile shows 55,000 to 65,000 clones, about 89% of them singletons. From germline, CDR1 is SGHRS and CDR2 YFSETQ. Trimming cost V 5 bases and J 5 bases; bases outside gene matches: 8. The CDR3 sequence is 14 residues long. This record comes from a study of T cell repertoires in ileal Crohn's disease. Stated time point: neoterminal ileum biopsy at postoperative endoscopy, about 6 months after surgery. The receptor was isolated from an adult with Crohn's disease. The chain recombines TRBV5-1 with TRBJ1-1; TRBD1 agrees at 8 bases. What was sequenced was ileal tissue. The chain's CDR3 is CASSSSGGRTEAFF. The CDR3 region has the DNA TGCGCCAGCAGTTCCTCAGGGGGCCGAACTGAAGCTTTCTTT.